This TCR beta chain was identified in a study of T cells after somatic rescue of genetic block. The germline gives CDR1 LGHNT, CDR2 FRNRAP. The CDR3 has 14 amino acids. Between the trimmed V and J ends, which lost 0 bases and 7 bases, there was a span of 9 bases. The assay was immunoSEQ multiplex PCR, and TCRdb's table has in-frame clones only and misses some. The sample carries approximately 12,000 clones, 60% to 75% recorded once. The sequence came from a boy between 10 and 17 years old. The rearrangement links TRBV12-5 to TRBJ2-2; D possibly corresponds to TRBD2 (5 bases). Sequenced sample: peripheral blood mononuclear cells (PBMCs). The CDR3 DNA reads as TGTGCTAGTGGTTTGGTTGAGCGGAGCGGGGAGCTGTTTTTT. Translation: CASGLVERSGELFF.